These 25 T cell receptor beta chains originate from one sample sequenced in a study of T cell changes during pregnancy in multiple sclerosis. Here immunoSEQ multiplex PCR was the method, and the copy in TCRdb shows in-frame clones only, minus some. The table records 70,000 or so clones, 91% of them present only once. Specimen: peripheral blood, collected in the third trimester of pregnancy. Receptor source: a female donor in good health, enrolled as a control in a pregnancy study.

The CDR3 region is CASSPGGRASPLHF. As DNA, the CDR3 is TGTGCCAGCAGCCCAGGGGGAAGGGCTTCACCCCTCCACTTT. This rearrangement joins TRBV28 to TRBJ1-6; 7 positions agree with TRBD1. V dropped 6 bases and J dropped 9; count of bases not matched to a gene: 8. Germline loops: CDR1 MDHEN, CDR2 SYDVKM. This CDR3 has 14 amino acids.

The rearrangement links TRBV29-1 to TRBJ1-6; a possible D gene is TRBD1 (5 bases). V was trimmed by 4 bases and J by 2 bases, leaving 12 bases between them. The CDR3 has 15 residues. Germline V lookup: CDR1 SQVTM, CDR2 ANQGSEA. The CDR3 region is CSVGGGTTYNSPLHF. CDR3 DNA sequence: TGCAGCGTTGGTGGAGGGACGACCTATAATTCACCCCTCCACTTT.

The chain combines TRBV1 with TRBJ2-1; TRBD2 is taken as the D call from the table, unchecked against the DNA. TRBV1 is reported as a pseudogene. The CDR3 length is 15 residues. CDR3: CTSSQESGSFNEQFF. CDR3 DNA sequence: TGCACCAGCAGCCAAGAGAGCGGGAGCTTCAATGAGCAGTTCTTC.

The genes are TRBV5-6 and TRBJ2-3, with TRBD2 matching 7 bases. CDR1 is SGHDT, CDR2 YYEEEE, per germline. This CDR3 comprises 15 residues. J was trimmed by 1 base and V by 3 bases; bases with no gene match: 5. In DNA form, the CDR3 reads TGTGCCAGCAGCTGGCCGGGACTACGCACAGATACGCAGTATTTT. This sequence encodes CASSWPGLRTDTQYF.

DNA of the CDR3: TGCGCCAGACTAGCGGGCTCCTACGAGCAGTACTTC. As protein: CARLAGSYEQYF. J is TRBJ2-7 and V is TRBV10-1; 9 bases are shared with TRBD2. Per germline, CDR1 WNHNN and CDR2 SYGVQD (reference sequence). This CDR3 has 12 residues. The V segment lost 9 bases and the J segment 0 bases; nucleotides outside the gene matches: 0.

CDR3 residues: CASSKGFGHRLYEQYF. The CDR3 nucleotides read TGTGCCAGCAGCAAAGGATTTGGGCACCGTCTATACGAGCAGTACTTC. J is TRBJ2-7 and V is TRBV21-1; TRBD1 was called by the table and not checked on the DNA. TRBV21-1 is tagged as a pseudogene. The length of the CDR3 is 16 residues.

The chain combines TRBV18 with TRBJ1-5, with 7 bases identical to TRBD1. From germline, CDR1 is KGHSH and CDR2 LQKENI. The V gene end was trimmed by 2 bases and the J gene end by 5 bases; junction bases not matched to a gene: 9. The CDR3 has 16 amino acids. CDR3: CASSPGTTGIYQPQHF. The CDR3 bases are TGTGCCAGCTCACCAGGGACGACAGGGATCTATCAGCCCCAGCATTTT.

This clone showed up just a few times. The CDR3 reads CASSSQGQDSPLHF. CDR3 DNA sequence: TGTGCCAGCTCATCACAGGGGCAAGATTCACCCCTCCACTTT. The rearrangement joins TRBV18 to TRBJ1-6; TRBD1 matches 7 bases. The germline V gene has CDR1 KGHSH and CDR2 LQKENI. V lost 5 bases to trimming and J lost 8 bases; unmatched junction nucleotides: 6. The CDR3 consists of 14 residues.

Only one count was recorded for this clone. The chain joins TRBV5-4 to TRBJ1-6; possible D gene TRBD1, 5 bases. Trimming removed 4 bases from V and 0 bases from J, with 17 bases in between. The length of the CDR3 is 18 residues. Germline CDR1 and CDR2: SGHNT and YYREEE (reference sequence). CDR3 protein: CASSRRGGGTSYNSPLHF. The CDR3 coding sequence is TGTGCCAGCAGCCGTCGGGGTGGGGGGACCTCCTATAATTCACCCCTCCACTTT.

V is TRBV6-5 and J is TRBJ1-5; 8 bases are a match to TRBD1. CDR3 length: 14 amino acids. V shed 5 bases, J shed 7 bases, and the junction held 7 bases outside the gene matches. Per the germline V gene, CDR1 is MNHEY and CDR2 is SVGAGI. The CDR3 loop is CASSSDRGWQPQHF. The CDR3 DNA follows: TGTGCCAGCAGTAGTGACAGGGGATGGCAGCCCCAGCATTTT.

J is TRBJ2-3 and V is TRBV6-4; the D gene is possibly TRBD2 (6 bases). Between the trimmed V and J ends, which lost 2 bases and 7 bases, there was a span of 13 bases. The CDR3 has 14 amino acids. Germline V CDR1 and CDR2: MRHNA, SNTAGT. Here the CDR3 reads CASSDGAGRHTQYF. CDR3 DNA sequence: TGTGCCAGCAGTGACGGGGCAGGGAGGCATACGCAGTATTTT.

The chain combines TRBV4-1 with TRBJ1-2; unclear D gene. V was clipped by 3 bases and J by 5 bases, with 13 bases between them. The CDR3 has 14 residues. Germline-derived CDR1 and CDR2 are MGHRA and YSYEKL. The DNA for the CDR3 is TGCGCCAGCAGCCAGGGTACGGGAGATTATGGCTACACCTTC. This sequence encodes CASSQGTGDYGYTF.

The chain carries TRBV19 and TRBJ1-1, with D possibly being TRBD1 (5 bases). CDR1 is LNHDA, CDR2 SQIVND, per germline (reference sequence). Trimming took 5 bases from V and 4 from J, leaving 20 bases between them. CDR3 length equals 16 residues. CDR3 sequence (DNA): TGTGCCAGTAGTGACCCGGACCAGGGTTCGGGCACTGAAGCTTTCTTT. It codes for CASSDPDQGSGTEAFF. Based on the CDR3 plus reference TRBV19 and TRBJ1-1, the full variable domain is DGGITQSPKYLFRKEGQNVTLSCEQNLNHDAMYWYRQDPGQGLRLIYYSQIVNDFQKGDIAEGYSVSREKKESFPLTVTSAQKNPTAFYLCASSDPDQGSGTEAFFGQGTRLTVV.

The rearrangement joins TRBV11-3 to TRBJ2-7, with TRBD2 matching 8 bases. Trimming cost V 4 bases and J 7 bases; bases outside gene matches: 6. CDR3 length: 13 amino acids. The V gene's germline CDR1 is SGHNT and CDR2 YENEEA. The DNA for the CDR3 is TGTGCCAGCAGCTCGGGACTAGTAGGTGAGCAGTACTTC. Translated: CASSSGLVGEQYF.

The chain combines TRBV27 with TRBJ2-2; the D gene is possibly TRBD1 (6 bases). Looked up from germline, CDR1 is MNHEY and CDR2 is SMNVEV (reference sequence). The CDR3 covers 16 residues. The V gene lost 6 bases and the J gene lost 4 bases, with 18 bases spanning the gap. The CDR3 protein is CASRPKQGRATGELFF. The DNA of the CDR3 is TGTGCCAGCAGGCCTAAACAGGGAAGGGCCACCGGGGAGCTGTTTTTT.

J is TRBJ2-2 and V is TRBV6-6; D unresolved. With 6 bases removed from V and 5 bases from J, the gap between germline ends came to 16 bases. The germline gives CDR1 MNHNY, CDR2 SVGAGI (reference sequence). The CDR3 spans 15 residues. The CDR3 reads CASSTPQRRTGELFF. The CDR3, as DNA: TGTGCCAGCAGCACCCCCCAACGGAGAACCGGGGAGCTGTTTTTT.

CDR3 protein: CASSSGYEKLFF. In DNA, the CDR3 is TGTGCCAGCAGCTCAGGGTATGAAAAACTGTTTTTT. The V call is TRBV7-2, the J call TRBJ1-4, with TRBD1 as a possible D gene (5 bases). Germline V gene sequence: CDR1 SGHTA, CDR2 FQGNSA. The CDR3 has 12 residues. V was clipped by 4 bases and J by 6 bases, with 6 bases between them.

This sequence joins TRBV18 and TRBJ2-5, with D tentatively TRBD1 (5 bases). The germline V gene has CDR1 KGHSH and CDR2 LQKENI. Trimming left V 5 bases short and J 5 bases short, with 6 bases between. This CDR3 spans 11 amino acids. The DNA of the CDR3 is TGTGCCAGCTCATCAGGGGAGACCCAGTACTTC. The encoded protein is CASSSGETQYF.

The rearrangement joins TRBV6-1 to TRBJ1-2; D may be TRBD1 (5 bases). This CDR3 region has 13 residues. V was trimmed by 8 bases and J by 8 bases, leaving 18 bases between them. Germline V gene data show CDR1 as MNHNS and CDR2 as SASEGT. The CDR3 loop reads CASHEGIAGGYTF. The CDR3 DNA reads as TGTGCCAGCCATGAGGGGATAGCGGGGGGCTACACCTTC.

The V and J genes are TRBV6-5 and TRBJ2-7, with D possibly TRBD2 on 5 matching bases. Trimming took off 7 bases at V and 0 bases at J, with 13 bases between the two ends. This CDR3 spans 14 amino acids. Germline CDR1 is MNHEY and CDR2 is SVGAGI. The DNA for the CDR3 is TGTGCCAGCAAGACCCACGGGAACTCCTACGAGCAGTACTTC. It codes for CASKTHGNSYEQYF.

The chain couples TRBV29-1 to TRBJ1-2; D not resolved. CDR1 is SQVTM and CDR2 is ANQGSEA in the germline V gene. This CDR3 is built from 12 residues. V lost 7 bases to trimming and J lost 8 bases, with 17 bases between them. The CDR3 reads CSAGRMREGYTF. The DNA for the CDR3 is TGCAGCGCGGGCCGGATGAGGGAGGGCTACACCTTC. Full variable domain (outside the CDR3, taken from reference TRBV29-1 and TRBJ1-2): SAVISQKPSRDICQRGTSLTIQCQVDSQVTMMFWYRQQPGQSLTLIATANQGSEATYESGFVIDKFPISRPNLTFSTLTVSNMSPEDSSIYLCSAGRMREGYTFGSGTRLTVV.

The rearrangement uses TRBV15 and TRBJ2-7, with TRBD1 matching 7 bases. CDR3 size: 14 residues. The trim removed 0 bases at V and 3 bases at J, leaving 2 bases unmatched. Germline CDR1 is LNHNV and CDR2 is YYDKDF (reference sequence). The DNA for the CDR3 is TGTGCCACCAGCAGAGAGGGGACAGACTACGAGCAGTACTTC. It encodes CATSREGTDYEQYF. The full variable domain, in which reference TRBV15 and TRBJ2-7 provide the parts outside the CDR3, is DAMVIQNPRYQVTQFGKPVTLSCSQTLNHNVMYWYQQKSSQAPKLLFHYYDKDFNNEADTPDNFQSRRPNTSFCFLDIRSPGLGDTAMYLCATSREGTDYEQYFGPGTRLTVT.

This clone has only a few counts. The chain links TRBV29-1 to TRBJ1-1; possibly TRBD1 for D (5 bases). The V gene's germline CDR1 is SQVTM and CDR2 ANQGSEA. The ends were cut back, 3 bases at V and 5 bases at J, with 10 bases in the middle. The CDR3 has 12 amino acids. The chain's CDR3 is CSVDRVRTEAFF. DNA for the CDR3: TGCAGCGTTGACAGGGTGAGGACTGAAGCTTTCTTT.

The chain uses TRBV14 and TRBJ2-1; no reliable D call. V dropped 5 bases and J dropped 4 bases, with 3 bases sitting between them. CDR1 is SGHDN and CDR2 is FVKESK in the germline V gene. The CDR3 runs to 11 residues. The CDR3 sequence: CASSYYNEQFF. The CDR3 nucleotides are TGTGCCAGCAGCTATTACAATGAGCAGTTCTTC.

This clone appeared once. This chain uses TRBV7-2 with TRBJ2-7; 8 positions agree with TRBD1. V dropped 2 bases and J dropped 6; count of bases not matched to a gene: 9. CDR1 and CDR2 from the germline V gene are SGHTA and FQGNSA. This CDR3 comprises 15 residues. The CDR3 protein is CASSLRTGTVLEQYF. The CDR3 nucleotides read TGTGCCAGCAGCTTACGGACAGGGACGGTGCTCGAGCAGTACTTC. Full variable domain (rest looked up from reference TRBV7-2 and TRBJ2-7): GAGVSQSPSNKVTEKGKDVELRCDPISGHTALYWYRQSLGQGLEFLIYFQGNSAPDKSGLPSDRFSAERTGGSVSTLTIQRTQQEDSAVYLCASSLRTGTVLEQYFGPGTRLTVT.